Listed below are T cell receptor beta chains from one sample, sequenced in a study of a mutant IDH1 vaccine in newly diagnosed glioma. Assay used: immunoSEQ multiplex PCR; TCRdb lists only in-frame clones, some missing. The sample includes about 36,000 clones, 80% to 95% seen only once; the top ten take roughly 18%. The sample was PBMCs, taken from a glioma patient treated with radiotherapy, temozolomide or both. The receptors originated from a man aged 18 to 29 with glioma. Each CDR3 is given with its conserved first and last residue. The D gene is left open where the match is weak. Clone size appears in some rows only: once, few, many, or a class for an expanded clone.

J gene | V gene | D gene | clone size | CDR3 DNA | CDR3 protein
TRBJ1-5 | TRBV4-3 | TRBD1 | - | TGCGCCAGCAGCCAAGACAGGGGGCCCAATCAGCCCCAGCATTTT | CASSQDRGPNQPQHF
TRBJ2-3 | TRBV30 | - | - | TGTGCCTGGAGTTTAGGCGCCACAGATACGCAGTATTTT | CAWSLGATDTQYF
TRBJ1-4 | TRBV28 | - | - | TGTGCCAGCAGTTCGGGGGGAAAGAGTGAAAAACTGTTTTTT | CASSSGGKSEKLFF
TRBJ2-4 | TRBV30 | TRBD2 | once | TGTGCCTGGAGTGTACGCGGGGGGAACATTCAGTACTTC | CAWSVRGGNIQYF
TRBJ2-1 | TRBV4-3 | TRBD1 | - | TGCGCCAGCAGCCAAGTCGGAGGGGACAGGGCCTACAATGAGCAGTTCTTC | CASSQVGGDRAYNEQFF
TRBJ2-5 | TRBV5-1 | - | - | TGCGCCAGCAGCTATCAGGGACTGCGAGAGACCCAGTACTTC | CASSYQGLRETQYF
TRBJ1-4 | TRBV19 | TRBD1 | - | TGTGCCAGTAGCAACAGGGGCGGCTCTGAAAAACTGTTTTTT | CASSNRGGSEKLFF
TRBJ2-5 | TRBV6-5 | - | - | TGTGCCAGCAGTTGGACAGTTCGCGAGACCCAGTACTTC | CASSWTVRETQYF
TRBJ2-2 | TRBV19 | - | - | TGTGCCAGTACGGAGGTTGCAATCGGGGAGCTGTTTTTT | CASTEVAIGELFF
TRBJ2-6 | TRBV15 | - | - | TGTGCCACCAGCACAGGGCGGGCCAACGTCCTGACTTTC | CATSTGRANVLTF